Listed below are T cell receptor beta chains from one sample, sequenced in a study of blood T cell repertoires in COVID-19. Profiled with immunoSEQ multiplex PCR; TCRdb holds only in-frame clones, not every one. Among 150,000 to 200,000 clones listed, about nine tenths were seen once. The sequenced sample consisted of peripheral blood. These receptors were taken from a man in his fifties or sixties with active or convalescent COVID-19. Both conserved end residues are trimmed from each CDR3. Fields, in order: D gene, CDR3 length, J gene, V gene, CDR3 protein. The D gene is left open where the match is weak.

TRBD2	14	TRBJ2-1	TRBV7-2	ASSSLAGGPYNEQF
TRBD2	16	TRBJ2-1	TRBV25-1	ASSEYSGGTTSYNEQF
-	15	TRBJ2-6	TRBV5-8	ASSLGRGDSGANVLT
-	13	TRBJ2-6	TRBV5-1	ASSLDGSGANVLT
TRBD1	13	TRBJ2-3	TRBV24-1	ATSGGDRGTDTQY
TRBD2	11	TRBJ2-7	TRBV10-2	ASSEVSGGEQY
-	10	TRBJ1-2	TRBV12-3/TRBV12-4	ASSPGSLGYT
TRBD1	14	TRBJ1-1	TRBV5-8	ASSWQGETMNTEAF
-	12	TRBJ2-5	TRBV19	ASSMNPGGETQY
TRBD2	14	TRBJ2-2	TRBV5-6	ASSLVAGGNTGELF
TRBD1	13	TRBJ1-2	TRBV6-1	ASSEAPGQVVGYT
-	12	TRBJ2-1	TRBV5-4	ATSWERAYNEQF
-	13	TRBJ1-1	TRBV6-6	ASSYGADRNTEAF
-	10	TRBJ1-2	TRBV19	ASTAGLYGYT
TRBD1	11	TRBJ2-7	TRBV27	ASSRTGQGEQY
-	15	TRBJ1-3	TRBV6-1	ASSEVESPFSGNTIY
-	12	TRBJ1-2	TRBV7-9	ASSLTPGVSGYT
TRBD1	11	TRBJ1-2	TRBV23-1	ASSVQGGNGYT
-	12	TRBJ1-4	TRBV19	ASSIWPGGQKLF
-	14	TRBJ2-3	TRBV18	ASSAARGFGTDTQY
-	14	TRBJ2-3	TRBV19	ASSIGRLTRGVTQY
TRBD1	13	TRBJ2-3	TRBV11-2	ASSPGQGWADTQY
TRBD2	13	TRBJ2-5	TRBV3-1/TRBV3-2	ASSPTSGEWETQY
-	12	TRBJ2-1	TRBV10-3	AIVPGENYNEQF
TRBD2	15	TRBJ2-2	TRBV7-2	ASSLVSSGRNTGELF
TRBD1	13	TRBJ2-7	TRBV19	ASSAEGTGRGEQY
TRBD2	13	TRBJ2-3	TRBV4-1	ASSRLAGGVDTQY
TRBD1	11	TRBJ1-1	TRBV12-3/TRBV12-4	ASSYQGATEAF
TRBD2	13	TRBJ2-7	TRBV6-5	ASRHGGAGGQEQY
TRBD1	13	TRBJ1-5	TRBV5-1	ASSVRTGADQPQH
-	12	TRBJ1-1	TRBV9	ASSPGRQNTEAF
TRBD1	14	TRBJ1-1	TRBV15	ATSRDLQGVGTEAF
TRBD1	14	TRBJ1-1	TRBV6-5	ASSYGGQGSWTEAF
-	12	TRBJ1-3	TRBV19	ASSTGSAGNTIY
TRBD1	14	TRBJ1-4	TRBV27	ASRGTGFATNEKLF
TRBD1	16	TRBJ1-2	TRBV24-1	ATSDLFGTGGANYGYT
TRBD2	12	TRBJ2-1	TRBV4-2	ASSQEVGGYEQF
TRBD2	15	TRBJ2-5	TRBV3-1/TRBV3-2	ASSQDRGLGGQETQY
-	12	TRBJ1-4	TRBV15	ATSRADSNEKLF
-	11	TRBJ1-2	TRBV30	AWSVRGGQGYT
TRBD1	12	TRBJ2-7	TRBV12-5	ASGFRQGGNEQY
TRBD2	11	TRBJ2-1	TRBV5-1	ASSLGPSGDGF
-	14	TRBJ1-1	TRBV2	ASSESQPGTGAEAF
TRBD1	12	TRBJ1-1	TRBV19	ASTTGQGHTEAF
-	12	TRBJ1-5	TRBV7-9	ASSLDGFLQPQH
TRBD2	15	TRBJ2-7	TRBV3-1/TRBV3-2	ASSQAWGGASSYEQY
TRBD2	13	TRBJ2-1	TRBV10-1	ASSTSGGSYNEQF
-	13	TRBJ2-5	TRBV6-6	ASSRPNSYQETQY
TRBD1	16	TRBJ1-1	TRBV10-3	AISEPDRGRRVNTEAF
-	12	TRBJ1-1	TRBV5-1	ASSLGGSRTEAF
TRBD1	12	TRBJ2-1	TRBV2	ASSPGTGYNEQF
TRBD1	10	TRBJ1-4	TRBV18	ASSGDREKLF
-	13	TRBJ2-1	TRBV5-4	ASSPDSDIYNEQF
TRBD2	13	TRBJ2-1	TRBV6-6	ASSLTSGGANEQF
-	11	TRBJ1-3	TRBV6-6	ASMRSSGNTIY
TRBD2	13	TRBJ2-7	TRBV6-5	ASSPWTSGNHEQY